This T cell receptor (beta chain) was retrieved from a study of T cell changes during pregnancy in multiple sclerosis. Measured with immunoSEQ multiplex PCR; TCRdb has only the in-frame clones, and not every one. The table records about 40,000 clones, roughly 90% of them present only once. The CDR3 extends over 15 amino acids. Germline V gives CDR1 GTSNPN, CDR2 SVGIG (reference sequence). Trimming shortened V by 3 bases and J by 4 bases, and 18 bases separated the two germline ends. V is TRBV30 and J is TRBJ1-2; no reliable D call. This sample comprised CD8+ T cells from peripheral blood mononuclear cells, obtained in the first trimester of pregnancy. The clonotype was recovered from a female donor with multiple sclerosis, enrolled in a pregnancy study. In DNA, the CDR3 is TGTGCCTGGAGCAACCCCGAGGACTTGCGCTATGGCTACACCTTC. It translates to CAWSNPEDLRYGYTF.